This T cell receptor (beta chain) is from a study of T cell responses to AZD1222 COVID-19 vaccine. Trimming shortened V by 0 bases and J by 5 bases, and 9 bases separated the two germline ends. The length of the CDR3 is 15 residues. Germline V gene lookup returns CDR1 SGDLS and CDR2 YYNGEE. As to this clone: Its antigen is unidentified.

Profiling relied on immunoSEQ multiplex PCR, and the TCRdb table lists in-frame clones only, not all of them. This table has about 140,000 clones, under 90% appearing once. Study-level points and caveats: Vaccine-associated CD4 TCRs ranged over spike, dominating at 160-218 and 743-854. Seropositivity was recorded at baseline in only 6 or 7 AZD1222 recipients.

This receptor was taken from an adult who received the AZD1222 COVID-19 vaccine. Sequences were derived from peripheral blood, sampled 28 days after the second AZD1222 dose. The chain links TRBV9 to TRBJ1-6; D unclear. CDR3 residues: CASSVGEQNNSPLHF. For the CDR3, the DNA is TGTGCCAGCAGCGTAGGTGAGCAGAATAATTCACCCCTCCACTTT. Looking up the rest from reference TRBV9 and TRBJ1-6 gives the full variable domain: DSGVTQTPKHLITATGQRVTLRCSPRSGDLSVYWYQQSLDQGLQFLIQYYNGEERAKGNILERFSAQQFPDLHSELNLSSLELGDSALYFCASSVGEQNNSPLHFGNGTRLTVT.